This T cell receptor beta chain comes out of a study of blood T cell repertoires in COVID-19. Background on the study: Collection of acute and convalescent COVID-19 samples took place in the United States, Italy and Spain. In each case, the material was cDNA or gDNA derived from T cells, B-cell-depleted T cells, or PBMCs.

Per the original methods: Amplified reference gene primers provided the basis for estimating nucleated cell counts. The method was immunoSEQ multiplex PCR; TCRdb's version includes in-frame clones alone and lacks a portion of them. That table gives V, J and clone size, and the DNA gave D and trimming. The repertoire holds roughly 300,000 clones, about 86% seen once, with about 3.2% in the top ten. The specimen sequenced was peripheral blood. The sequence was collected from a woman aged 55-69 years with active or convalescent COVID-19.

CDR3 nucleotides: TGTGCCAGCAGCCCTCCCGGGACTAACTATGGCTACACCTTC. This gives the protein CASSPPGTNYGYTF. V gene TRBV11-2 combines with J gene TRBJ1-2; D remains ambiguous. CDR1 and CDR2 from the germline V gene are SGHAT and FQNNGV. CDR3 length: 14 residues. V shed 5 bases and J shed 0 bases, with 10 bases lying between them.